The 29 T cell receptor beta chains below come from one sample, sequenced in a study of blood T cell repertoires in COVID-19. Using immunoSEQ multiplex PCR, the repertoire was profiled, and TCRdb retains in-frame clones only, with some absent. The sample shows 250,000 to 300,000 clones, roughly 88% of them seen only once. Sample: peripheral blood. The receptor source for this set is a woman between 70 and 85 years old with acute or convalescent COVID-19.

V usage is TRBV5-6 and J usage is TRBJ1-1; D is possibly TRBD1 (6 bases). There are 13 residues in the CDR3. Germline CDR1 and CDR2: SGHDT and YYEEEE. V was cut by 5 bases and J by 7 bases, with 15 bases left in between. The CDR3, as DNA: TGTGCCAGCAGATTACAGGGCGGGAGTGAAGCTTTCTTT. It is translated as CASRLQGGSEAFF.

This chain joins TRBV7-2 and TRBJ2-2; 9 bases agree with TRBD1. There are 16 residues in the CDR3. Germline V gene sequence: CDR1 SGHTA, CDR2 FQGNSA. V shed 3 bases, J shed 5 bases, and the junction held 7 bases outside the gene matches. CDR3 sequence: CASSFYGTGRTGELFF. CDR3 DNA: TGTGCCAGCAGCTTTTACGGGACAGGGAGAACCGGGGAGCTGTTTTTT.

The gene calls are TRBV6-5 and TRBJ2-3; D might be TRBD2 (6 bases). The CDR3 is 15 residues long. Germline assignment: CDR1 MNHEY and CDR2 SVGAGI. V was pared by 0 bases and J by 4 bases, with 11 bases between. CDR3: CASSYSYRGSDTQYF. The CDR3 DNA is TGTGCCAGCAGTTACTCTTACCGGGGGTCAGATACGCAGTATTTT.

V usage is TRBV5-1 and J usage is TRBJ2-3; 8 bases align to TRBD2. CDR1 SGHRS and CDR2 YFSETQ come from the germline V gene. With 4 bases clipped from V and 4 bases from J, the junction kept 11 bases outside the gene matches. This CDR3 is 16 amino acids long. This CDR3 reads CASSPSGTRGSDTQYF. The CDR3, as DNA: TGCGCCAGCAGCCCCTCCGGGACTAGAGGTTCAGATACGCAGTATTTT.

The genes are TRBV6-6 and TRBJ1-5; 10 nucleotides agree with TRBD1. The length of the CDR3 is 15 residues. Trimming took 6 bases from V and 5 from J; bases not matched to a gene: 7. Germline V lookup: CDR1 MNHNY, CDR2 SVGAGI (reference sequence). The CDR3 DNA is TGTGCCAGCAGCACTGACAGGGGGCGTTATCAGCCCCAGCATTTT. This translates into CASSTDRGRYQPQHF.

This sequence joins TRBV5-5 and TRBJ1-5, with D tentatively TRBD1 (5 bases). This CDR3 has 16 amino acids. The V gene lost 5 bases and the J gene lost 0 bases, with 15 bases spanning the gap. Germline CDR1 is SGHKS and CDR2 is YYEKEE (reference sequence). CDR3 nucleotide sequence: TGTGCCAGCAGTCTGTTGGACACTCATAGCAATCAGCCCCAGCATTTT. This encodes CASSLLDTHSNQPQHF.

The chain couples TRBV7-2 to TRBJ1-2; 9 bases agree with TRBD1. Germline loops: CDR1 SGHTA, CDR2 FQGNSA. The CDR3 covers 13 residues. The V segment lost 3 bases and the J segment 5 bases; nucleotides outside the gene matches: 1. Here the CDR3 reads CASSLTGGYGYTF. The CDR3 nucleotides are TGTGCCAGCAGCTTGACAGGGGGATATGGCTACACCTTC.

This clone was found a few times. The CDR3 reads CASSARGVEQYF. For the CDR3, the DNA is TGTGCCAGCAGTGCGCGGGGGGTAGAGCAGTACTTC. The rearrangement links TRBV2 to TRBJ2-7; 8 bases agree with TRBD2. The CDR3 extends over 12 amino acids. The germline V gene has CDR1 SNHLY and CDR2 FYNNEI. V lost 4 bases and J lost 7; bases outside the gene matches: 3. Full variable domain (missing parts from reference TRBV2 and TRBJ2-7): EPEVTQTPSHQVTQMGQEVILRCVPISNHLYFYWYRQILGQKVEFLVSFYNNEISEKSEIFDDQFSVERPDGSNFTLKIRSTKLEDSAMYFCASSARGVEQYFGPGTRLTVT.

The chain combines TRBV14 with TRBJ1-3; D is perhaps TRBD1 (5 bases). The V and J ends lost 2 bases and 0 bases respectively, with 14 bases between them. The germline gives CDR1 SGHDN, CDR2 FVKESK. The CDR3 spans 17 residues. In DNA form, the CDR3 reads TGTGCCAGCAGCCAATGGGCAGGGCTACTCTCTGGAAACACCATATATTTT. Translated, it gives CASSQWAGLLSGNTIYF.

The V and J genes are TRBV7-6 and TRBJ2-6, with TRBD2 as a possible D gene (7 bases). Trimming shortened V by 5 bases and J by 3 bases, and 14 bases separated the two germline ends. Germline V gene sequence: CDR1 SGHVS, CDR2 FNYEAQ. This CDR3 is built from 16 residues. CDR3 residues: CASSQGGAFGANVLTF. The DNA for the CDR3 is TGTGCCAGCAGCCAAGGGGGGGCGTTTGGGGCCAACGTCCTGACTTTC.

The genes are TRBV3-1 (or the pseudogene TRBV3-2) and TRBJ1-6; the D is unclear. Germline V lookup: CDR1 LGHDT, CDR2 YNNKEL (reference sequence). V lost 6 bases to trimming and J lost 7 bases, with 16 bases between them. This CDR3 region has 15 residues. The chain's CDR3 is CASSTALLSNSPLHF. The CDR3 DNA is TGTGCCAGCAGTACCGCCCTACTATCAAATTCACCCCTCCACTTT.

This chain links TRBV4-2 with TRBJ2-5; D is perhaps TRBD2 (6 bases). Trimming took 4 bases from V and 4 from J, leaving 13 bases between them. The CDR3 runs 14 residues. Germline V gives CDR1 LGHNA, CDR2 YNFKEQ. CDR3 sequence: CASSPLRRAETQYF. The CDR3 DNA sequence: TGTGCCAGCAGCCCCCTAAGGAGGGCAGAGACCCAGTACTTC.

V and J are TRBV5-6 and TRBJ2-1; 7 bases are a match to TRBD1. The V segment lost 2 bases and the J segment 7 bases; nucleotides outside the gene matches: 6. The CDR3 spans 14 residues. The germline CDR1 and CDR2 sequences are SGHDT and YYEEEE. The CDR3 is CASSFTGVRNEQFF. The CDR3 coding sequence is TGTGCCAGCAGCTTTACAGGGGTTCGGAATGAGCAGTTCTTC.

V gene TRBV6-9 combines with J gene TRBJ2-6; 7 bases map to TRBD1. V trimming: 9 bases; J trimming: 0 bases; junction bases outside the gene matches: 8. The CDR3 has 16 amino acids. The germline V gene has CDR1 MNHGY and CDR2 SVAAGI. CDR3 residues: CARRTGGYSGANVLTF. The CDR3 DNA reads TGTGCCAGGCGGACAGGTGGTTACTCTGGGGCCAACGTCCTGACTTTC.

The V call is TRBV14, the J call TRBJ1-2; TRBD1 might be the D (5 bases). The V and J ends lost 3 bases and 6 bases respectively, with 11 bases between them. The germline V gene encodes CDR1 SGHDN and CDR2 FVKESK. The CDR3 has 13 amino acids. The chain's CDR3 is CASSHTRGDGYTF. As DNA, the CDR3 is TGTGCCAGCAGCCACACCCGGGGGGATGGCTACACCTTC.

This clone was recorded a few times. The chain is built from TRBV28 and TRBJ1-5; 11 bases match TRBD1. The CDR3 runs 15 residues. J gave up 4 bases and V 5 bases, and 4 bases lay outside the gene matches. Germline V gives CDR1 MDHEN, CDR2 SYDVKM. The CDR3 loop reads CASSERDRGNQPQHF. DNA of the CDR3: TGTGCCAGCAGTGAACGGGACAGGGGGAATCAGCCCCAGCATTTT.

The chain uses TRBV5-1 and TRBJ2-7; D perhaps matches TRBD1 (6 bases). The germline V gene encodes CDR1 SGHRS and CDR2 YFSETQ. CDR3 length: 14 amino acids. The V and J ends lost 2 bases and 3 bases respectively, with 12 bases between them. The CDR3 nucleotides read TGCGCCAGCAGCTTTAGGGACACAAACTACGAGCAGTACTTC. The encoded protein is CASSFRDTNYEQYF.

The chain combines TRBV28 with TRBJ2-2, with D possibly being TRBD2 (5 bases). The CDR3 is 14 residues long. Germline values: CDR1 MDHEN, CDR2 SYDVKM. V was clipped by 4 bases and J by 6 bases, with 12 bases between them. This CDR3 is CASSWTLAPGELFF. The CDR3 nucleotides are TGTGCCAGCAGTTGGACTCTCGCCCCCGGGGAGCTGTTTTTT. Supplemented by reference TRBV28 and TRBJ2-2, the full variable domain reads DVKVTQSSRYLVKRTGEKVFLECVQDMDHENMFWYRQDPGLGLRLIYFSYDVKMKEKGDIPEGYSVSREKKERFSLILESASTNQTSMYLCASSWTLAPGELFFGEGSRLTVL.

J is TRBJ1-1 and V is TRBV13; 7 bases agree with TRBD1. With 4 bases clipped from V and 4 bases from J, the junction kept 6 bases outside the gene matches. CDR3 length: 14 amino acids. Germline V gene lookup returns CDR1 PRHDT and CDR2 FYEKMQ (reference sequence). The chain's CDR3 is CASSSRQGGTEAFF. The CDR3, as DNA: TGTGCCAGCAGCTCCAGACAGGGAGGCACTGAAGCTTTCTTT.

The V gene is TRBV20-1, the J gene TRBJ1-2; D ambiguous. V gave up 4 bases and J gave up 4 bases, with 7 bases separating them. This CDR3 has 11 residues. Germline V gene sequence: CDR1 DFQATT, CDR2 SNEGSKA (reference sequence). In DNA, the CDR3 is TGCAGTGCTACAGGCCGCTATGGCTACACCTTC. Protein sequence: CSATGRYGYTF.

The rearrangement uses TRBV5-1 and TRBJ1-2, with D possibly being TRBD1 (5 bases). The CDR3 runs 14 residues. V was pared by 4 bases and J by 8 bases, with 18 bases between. CDR1 and CDR2 (germline): SGHRS, YFSETQ. This CDR3 is CASSPLTGRDGYTF. Written as DNA, the CDR3 is TGCGCCAGCAGCCCCCTGACCGGGAGGGACGGCTACACCTTC.

Note on this clone: Since the CDR3 does not end with the conserved phenylalanine or tryptophan, this likely comes from a read error. The DNA is left out, because the CDR3 cannot be placed on it with certainty; the CDR3 is given as TCRdb lists it. The chain is built from TRBV20-1 and TRBJ1-2; the table's D call of TRBD1 was not tested on the DNA. Germline lookup yields CDR1 DFQATT and CDR2 SNEGSKA (reference sequence). From its first to its last residue, the CDR3 has 9 amino acids. CDR3 sequence: CSADRDNFL.

The chain links TRBV12-5 to TRBJ2-3; 12 nucleotides match TRBD2. J was trimmed by 5 bases and V by 1 base; bases with no gene match: 4. The CDR3 runs to 16 residues. Germline V CDR1 and CDR2: LGHNT, FRNRAP. CDR3 loop: CASGLGTSGVRDTQYF. In DNA form, the CDR3 reads TGTGCTAGTGGTTTGGGGACTAGCGGGGTCAGAGATACGCAGTATTTT.

This sequence joins TRBV2 and TRBJ2-7; 7 nucleotides match TRBD1. The germline gives CDR1 SNHLY, CDR2 FYNNEI. The CDR3 consists of 13 residues. The V segment lost 5 bases and the J segment 7 bases; nucleotides outside the gene matches: 8. The CDR3 DNA reads TGTGCCAGCAGTCCGAACAGGGGACGGGAGCAGTACTTC. Translated: CASSPNRGREQYF.

This chain joins TRBV6-5 and TRBJ1-2; no reliable D call. The CDR3 consists of 12 residues. Trimming pared 6 bases from V and 2 bases from J, leaving 7 bases between. Germline V lookup: CDR1 MNHEY, CDR2 SVGAGI. For the CDR3, the DNA is TGTGCCAGCAGAACTCTGAACTATGGCTACACCTTC. This gives the protein CASRTLNYGYTF.

This chain joins TRBV5-1 and TRBJ1-2, with 8 bases that match TRBD1. The germline V gene encodes CDR1 SGHRS and CDR2 YFSETQ. The CDR3 consists of 16 residues. With V trimmed by 0 bases and J by 2 bases, 6 bases remained unmatched. This chain's CDR3 is CASSLEPRGPNYGYTF. In DNA form, the CDR3 reads TGCGCCAGCAGCTTGGAGCCCAGGGGGCCCAACTATGGCTACACCTTC.

This clone has only one observation. The chain combines TRBV7-6 with TRBJ2-5; no reliable D call. With 5 bases removed from V and 0 bases from J, the gap between germline ends came to 4 bases. CDR1 is SGHVS and CDR2 is FNYEAQ in the germline V gene. The CDR3 loop spans 12 amino acids. The CDR3 region is CASSDNQETQYF. The CDR3, as DNA: TGTGCCAGCAGCGACAACCAAGAGACCCAGTACTTC.

The genes are TRBV19 and TRBJ2-1; D is uncertain. The V end lost 1 base, the J end lost 6 bases, and 4 bases lay between the germline ends. The V gene's germline CDR1 is LNHDA and CDR2 SQIVND (reference sequence). The CDR3 totals 12 residues. The CDR3 DNA reads TGTGCCAGTAGTATAGTGAGCAATGAGCAGTTCTTC. Translated: CASSIVSNEQFF.

V and J are TRBV29-1 and TRBJ2-7; no definite D call. The V and J ends lost 6 bases and 2 bases respectively, with 8 bases between them. This CDR3 is 11 amino acids long. CDR1 is SQVTM, CDR2 ANQGSEA, per germline. CDR3 in amino acids: CSVLKTYEQYF. In nucleotides, the CDR3 is TGCAGCGTACTCAAGACCTACGAGCAGTACTTC.